In its sample, the clone carrying this T cell receptor (beta chain) was seen once. The antigen remains undetermined. Germline V gives CDR1 MGHRA, CDR2 YSYEKL. The CDR3 is 19 amino acids. V was pared by 0 bases and J by 8 bases, with 27 bases between. The data are from a study of cytomegalovirus exposure and HLA in healthy donors. As for the study in general: There were some 410 genotyped donors. Of these, about 81% fell in the genetic ancestry cluster associated with self-reported Caucasian donors.

The PCR used 60 Vbeta and 13 Jbeta primers. This table comes from immunoSEQ multiplex PCR, and its TCRdb copy is limited to in-frame clones, with some not included. The sample includes about 140,000 clones, 80% of them seen just once. Notes on the study in general: Presence/absence comparisons presumed near-even sequencing depth among donors. Most subjects had HLA-A and HLA-B alleles reportedly predicted accurately by TCR beta sequences.

The J gene is TRBJ2-3, the V gene TRBV4-1, with D maybe TRBD2 (7 bases). The sequence was obtained from a man aged 35 to 55 in good health and CMV-seropositive. The sequenced material came from PBMCs. The CDR3 spells CASSQEFFMAGAGEGTQYF. In DNA, the CDR3 is TGCGCCAGCAGCCAAGAATTTTTTATGGCGGGGGCAGGCGAGGGTACGCAGTATTTT.